Presented here are 28 T cell receptor beta chains from one specimen sequenced in a study of cytomegalovirus exposure and HLA in healthy donors. The PCR had 60 Vbeta and 13 Jbeta primers. Here immunoSEQ multiplex PCR was the method, and the copy in TCRdb shows in-frame clones only, minus some. The table for this sample gives some 70,000 clones. Sequencing was performed on PBMCs. All receptors come from a middle-aged man in good health and CMV-seronegative.

This chain links TRBV28 with TRBJ2-3, with TRBD2 identical over 12 bases. Losses at the gene ends were 3 bases for V and 6 bases for J; bases not matched to a gene: 13. Looked up from germline, CDR1 is MDHEN and CDR2 is SYDVKM. CDR3 length equals 18 residues. The CDR3 DNA is TGTGCCAGCAGTTTTCCTTTGACTAGCGGGGGCACTGCCGATACGCAGTATTTT. Amino acids: CASSFPLTSGGTADTQYF.

This chain connects TRBV18 to TRBJ2-7, with 9 bases lining up with TRBD1. The CDR3 has 15 residues. Looked up from germline, CDR1 is KGHSH and CDR2 is LQKENI. V was clipped by 0 bases and J by 3 bases; unmatched bases: 3. The CDR3 here is CASSPPQGQGYEQYF. In nucleotides, the CDR3 is TGTGCCAGCTCACCACCGCAGGGACAGGGCTACGAGCAGTACTTC.

This chain links TRBV11-3 with TRBJ2-1; weak D call: TRBD2 (5 bases). The ends were cut back, 5 bases at V and 5 bases at J, with 10 bases in the middle. This CDR3 comprises 13 residues. Germline CDR1 SGHNT, CDR2 YENEEA. DNA of the CDR3: TGTGCCAGCAGCCCCGGACTTGACAATGAGCAGTTCTTC. Protein product: CASSPGLDNEQFF. The full variable domain, rest sourced from reference TRBV11-3 and TRBJ2-1, is EAGVVQSPRYKIIEKKQPVAFWCNPISGHNTLYWYLQNLGQGPELLIRYENEEAVDDSQLPKDRFSAERLKGVDSTLKIQPAELGDSAVYLCASSPGLDNEQFFGPGTRLTVL.

The chain carries TRBV15 and TRBJ2-7, with D unclear. Trimming left V 0 bases short and J 0 bases short, with 6 bases between. Germline V gene sequence: CDR1 LNHNV, CDR2 YYDKDF (reference sequence). CDR3 length equals 14 residues. The CDR3 loop is CATSREYTSYEQYF. CDR3 nucleotide sequence: TGTGCCACCAGCAGAGAGTACACCTCCTACGAGCAGTACTTC.

The J gene is TRBJ2-2, the V gene TRBV10-3, with unresolved D. Trimming left V 3 bases short and J 2 bases short, with 7 bases between. The germline CDR1 and CDR2 sequences are ENHRY and SYGVKD. This CDR3 comprises 14 residues. CDR3 sequence reads: CAISELINTGELFF. Here the CDR3 DNA reads TGTGCCATCAGTGAACTGATTAACACCGGGGAGCTGTTTTTT.

J is TRBJ1-5 and V is TRBV2; the match to TRBD1 covers 9 bases. With 8 bases clipped from V and 3 bases from J, the junction kept 11 bases outside the gene matches. Germline V gene sequence: CDR1 SNHLY, CDR2 FYNNEI. The CDR3 extends over 16 amino acids. Here the CDR3 DNA reads TGTGCCAGCTTCCGGGACAGGGAAGGCTACAATCAGCCCCAGCATTTT. Translation gives CASFRDREGYNQPQHF.

This chain joins TRBV29-1 and TRBJ2-3, with TRBD2 identical over 7 bases. V shed 3 bases and J 3 bases; nucleotides not matched to a gene: 15. This CDR3 comprises 17 residues. Germline V gives CDR1 SQVTM, CDR2 ANQGSEA. CDR3 in DNA: TGCAGCGTTGAGGGCCAAGGGGACTACAAGAATACAGATACGCAGTATTTT. Residues: CSVEGQGDYKNTDTQYF.

The chain is built from TRBV6-5 and TRBJ2-7; TRBD1 matches at 8 bases. The CDR3 is 14 residues long. V was clipped by 6 bases and J by 1 base; unmatched bases: 5. The V gene's germline CDR1 is MNHEY and CDR2 SVGAGI. CDR3: CASSPDRGSYEQYF. CDR3 sequence (DNA): TGTGCCAGCAGCCCCGACAGGGGTTCCTACGAGCAGTACTTC.

This chain links TRBV5-1 with TRBJ2-7; perhaps TRBD1 as D (6 bases). Germline CDR1 SGHRS, CDR2 YFSETQ. Trimming cost V 1 base and J 5 bases, with 13 bases left between them. The CDR3 loop spans 14 amino acids. The CDR3 DNA reads as TGCGCCAGCAGCTTGCTACAGGGAACTAACGAGCAGTACTTC. Protein product: CASSLLQGTNEQYF.

The chain has TRBV7-2 and TRBJ1-5; a possible D gene is TRBD1 (6 bases). The CDR3 is 16 amino acids. The V gene lost 3 bases and the J gene lost 0 bases, with 12 bases spanning the gap. Germline V lookup: CDR1 SGHTA, CDR2 FQGNSA. The CDR3 region is CASSFTGTSSNQPQHF. The DNA of the CDR3 is TGTGCCAGCAGCTTTACCGGGACAAGTAGCAATCAGCCCCAGCATTTT.

V is TRBV6-5 and J is TRBJ2-7, with 11 nucleotides matching TRBD1. V was pared by 6 bases and J by 6 bases, with 10 bases of the junction left unmatched. CDR1 is MNHEY and CDR2 is SVGAGI in the germline V gene. CDR3 size: 15 residues. This CDR3 reads CASSTGQGVRSEQYF. The DNA of the CDR3 is TGTGCCAGCAGCACGGGACAGGGGGTTCGTAGCGAGCAGTACTTC.

The chain links TRBV9 to TRBJ1-1, with unresolved D. This CDR3 has 14 residues. V lost 0 bases, J lost 2 bases, and 8 bases lay in between. CDR1 and CDR2 from the germline V gene are SGDLS and YYNGEE. In nucleotides, the CDR3 is TGTGCCAGCAGCGTAGCTGCTATAAACACTGAAGCTTTCTTT. Protein sequence: CASSVAAINTEAFF.

V and J are TRBV14 and TRBJ1-1; D may be TRBD1 (5 bases). CDR3 length equals 13 residues. Germline CDR1 and CDR2: SGHDN and FVKESK. Trimming cost V 6 bases and J 3 bases, with 11 bases left between them. Here the CDR3 reads CASSRARDTEAFF. CDR3 DNA sequence: TGTGCCAGCAGTCGAGCCAGGGACACTGAAGCTTTCTTT.

The genes are TRBV30 and TRBJ2-1; 9 positions match TRBD2. The CDR3 has 16 residues. V lost 1 base and J lost 0; bases outside the gene matches: 4. CDR1 GTSNPN and CDR2 SVGIG come from the germline V gene (reference sequence). CDR3 sequence reads: CAWSAAGLASYNEQFF. The CDR3 coding sequence is TGTGCCTGGAGTGCTGCGGGACTAGCCTCCTACAATGAGCAGTTCTTC.

The chain combines TRBV5-1 with TRBJ1-3, with TRBD1 matching 7 bases. The trim removed 4 bases at V and 4 bases at J, leaving 8 bases unmatched. CDR3 length: 15 residues. Germline V lookup: CDR1 SGHRS, CDR2 YFSETQ. DNA of the CDR3: TGCGCCAGCAGCCTTGACAGGGCGAGAGGAAACACCATATATTTT. It specifies CASSLDRARGNTIYF.

The chain is built from TRBV4-1 and TRBJ2-2; no reliable D call. The V gene lost 3 bases and the J gene lost 8 bases, with 10 bases spanning the gap. Germline loops: CDR1 MGHRA, CDR2 YSYEKL. This CDR3 contains 13 residues. The CDR3 sequence: CASSHGGRGELFF. The CDR3 DNA sequence: TGCGCCAGCAGCCACGGCGGTCGAGGGGAGCTGTTTTTT.

The genes are TRBV18 and TRBJ2-7; D unclear. The CDR3 has 13 amino acids. V lost 2 bases, J lost 3 bases, and 8 bases lay in between. Germline V gene sequence: CDR1 KGHSH, CDR2 LQKENI. As DNA, the CDR3 is TGTGCCAGCTCACCAGGGCAGGACTACGAGCAGTACTTC. It translates to CASSPGQDYEQYF.

With respect to this clone: One junction end disagrees with the germline gene, perhaps due to a read error. The J gene is TRBJ1-1, the V gene TRBV6-1; tentative D call: TRBD1 (6 bases). The germline V gene has CDR1 MNHNS and CDR2 SASEGT. This CDR3 has 15 amino acids. In DNA form, the CDR3 reads TGTGCCAGCAGTAAAGCCCCAGGGGTTGAAACTGAAGCTTTCTTT. Its translation: CASSKAPGVETEAFF.

The chain links TRBV7-3 to TRBJ2-2; 7 bases are shared with TRBD2. The CDR3 spans 16 residues. Germline lookup yields CDR1 SGHTA and CDR2 FQGTGA. The V segment lost 7 bases and the J segment 3 bases; nucleotides outside the gene matches: 11. For the CDR3, the DNA is TGTGCCAGCACCTCCACGGTGGGGGGGGACACCGGGGAGCTGTTTTTT. Its protein product is CASTSTVGGDTGELFF. The full variable domain, its missing parts supplied by reference TRBV7-3 and TRBJ2-2, is GAGVSQTPSNKVTEKGKYVELRCDPISGHTALYWYRQSLGQGPEFLIYFQGTGAADDSGLPNDRFFAVRPEGSVSTLKIQRTERGDSAVYLCASTSTVGGDTGELFFGEGSRLTVL.

The chain couples TRBV30 to TRBJ2-1; D gene uncertain. V lost 7 bases and J lost 0, with 10 bases in between. The CDR3 is made up of 13 amino acids. CDR1 is GTSNPN and CDR2 is SVGIG in the germline V gene (reference sequence). CDR3 DNA: TGTGCCTCCAGAACAGACTCCTACAATGAGCAGTTCTTC. Translation gives CASRTDSYNEQFF.

Comment on this clone: The junction and the germline gene differ at one end; a read error may be behind it. The sample carries other DNA sequences with the same CDR3. The V and J genes are TRBV2 and TRBJ1-6; 7 bases map to TRBD1. This CDR3 comprises 15 residues. Germline CDR1 reads SNHLY; CDR2 reads FYNNEI. The CDR3 sequence: CASDLLDRVNSPLHF. In nucleotides, the CDR3 is TGTGCCAGCGACCTATTAGACAGGGTTAATTCCCCCCTCCACTTT.

This chain uses TRBV14 with TRBJ1-6; D gene ambiguous. The germline gives CDR1 SGHDN, CDR2 FVKESK. Trimming stripped 1 base from V and 9 bases from J, with 13 bases between. CDR3 length: 15 residues. The CDR3 here is CASSQVSGFFSPLHF. The CDR3 nucleotides read TGTGCCAGCAGCCAAGTATCGGGGTTTTTTTCACCCCTCCACTTT. Together with reference TRBV14 and TRBJ1-6, the CDR3 gives the full variable domain: EAGVTQFPSHSVIEKGQTVTLRCDPISGHDNLYWYRRVMGKEIKFLLHFVKESKQDESGMPNNRFLAERTGGTYSTLKVQPAELEDSGVYFCASSQVSGFFSPLHFGNGTRLTVT.

CDR3 sequence: CASSVRGKEYGYTF. CDR3 coding DNA: TGTGCCAGTTCAGTTAGGGGGAAGGAATATGGCTACACCTTC. The chain joins TRBV6-5 to TRBJ1-2, with a weak D call TRBD1 (6 bases). This CDR3 comprises 14 residues. Germline values: CDR1 MNHEY, CDR2 SVGAGI. V was clipped by 9 bases and J by 5 bases, with 19 bases between them.

The rearrangement joins TRBV25-1 to TRBJ1-2; 10 bases match TRBD1. Trimming removed 1 base from V and 6 bases from J; junction bases left unmatched: 5. The CDR3 is made up of 15 amino acids. Per germline, CDR1 MGHDK and CDR2 SYGVNS. CDR3 in amino acids: CASSESETGGHGYTF. The CDR3 region has the DNA TGTGCCAGCAGTGAATCAGAGACAGGGGGCCATGGCTACACCTTC.

The chain carries TRBV10-3 and TRBJ2-7, with 8 bases aligning to TRBD1. The CDR3 extends over 15 amino acids. CDR1 is ENHRY and CDR2 is SYGVKD in the germline V gene. The V and J ends lost 11 bases and 0 bases, in that order; junction bases with no gene match: 12. The CDR3 sequence: CASSGGRTYSYEQYF. The DNA of the CDR3 is TGTGCCTCCTCAGGGGGCAGAACCTACTCCTACGAGCAGTACTTC.

The genes are TRBV29-1 and TRBJ2-5; D may be TRBD1 (6 bases). CDR1 and CDR2 (germline): SQVTM, ANQGSEA. The CDR3 has 15 residues. V was trimmed by 2 bases and J by 1 base, leaving 14 bases between them. CDR3 in DNA: TGCAGCGTTGAATTTAGGGGACACACCCAAGAGACCCAGTACTTC. This gives the protein CSVEFRGHTQETQYF.

The chain links TRBV4-2 to TRBJ1-4; 10 nucleotides match TRBD1. The CDR3 contains 18 residues. V dropped 2 bases and J dropped 8; count of bases not matched to a gene: 14. CDR1 is LGHNA and CDR2 is YNFKEQ in the germline V gene. As DNA, the CDR3 is TGTGCCAGCAGCCAACACCCGGGACAGGGGCGGCGAGCAGAAAAACTGTTTTTT. Protein product: CASSQHPGQGRRAEKLFF.

The rearrangement uses TRBV30 and TRBJ2-1, with TRBD2 matching over 9 bases. CDR3 size: 14 residues. Germline V gene data show CDR1 as GTSNPN and CDR2 as SVGIG (reference sequence). The V and J ends lost 2 bases and 7 bases, in that order; junction bases with no gene match: 6. The CDR3 spells CAWSWRGGKNEQFF. The CDR3 region has the DNA TGTGCCTGGAGTTGGCGGGGGGGCAAAAATGAGCAGTTCTTC.